A single sample gave rise to the 16 T cell receptor beta chains below, sequenced in a study of T-cell memory formation after mild COVID-19. TCRdb fed the 5' RACE reads into MiXCR, producing one record per CDR3 protein. The sample contains 200,000 to 250,000 distinct CDR3 sequences, over 7.5% of which appear only once. Specimen: PBMCs or a T cell subset sorted from them (not recorded which). These receptors all stem from a man aged 18 to 29 who had mild COVID-19 (a few samples of this study predate the infection). Cell type and time point are not known.

This clonotype has a handful of counts. V gene TRBV5-4 combines with J gene TRBJ2-1; TRBD2 is a possible D gene (5 bases). The CDR3 loop spans 13 amino acids. Germline lookup yields CDR1 SGHNT and CDR2 YYREEE (reference sequence). V lost 2 bases to trimming and J lost 8 bases, with 11 bases between them. The DNA for the CDR3 is TGTGCCAGCAGCTTACGGGGAACGGATGAGCAGTTCTTC. It is translated as CASSLRGTDEQFF.

This clonotype has more than one count but fewer than ten. The rearrangement links TRBV23-1 to TRBJ2-5; D perhaps matches TRBD1 (6 bases). TRBV23-1 is placed among ORFs of uncertain function. The CDR3 is 14 residues long. V dropped 5 bases and J dropped 2 bases, with 12 bases sitting between them. The CDR3 here is CASSGRTEQETQYF. CDR3 DNA: TGCGCCAGCAGTGGGCGGACAGAACAAGAGACCCAGTACTTC.

This chain links TRBV6-5 with TRBJ1-2; D call uncertain. V was pared by 6 bases and J by 8 bases, with 16 bases between. This CDR3 is built from 13 residues. The germline gives CDR1 MNHEY, CDR2 SVGAGI. The chain's CDR3 is CASSPREKWGYTF. As DNA, the CDR3 is TGTGCCAGCAGCCCGCGGGAGAAGTGGGGCTACACCTTC.

This clonotype has a count of ten or more. This CDR3 reads CASSLTGRGLTDTQYF. The DNA for the CDR3 is TGTGCCAGCAGCTTAACGGGGCGGGGGCTCACAGATACGCAGTATTTT. The chain joins TRBV7-3 to TRBJ2-3; maybe TRBD2 (7 bases). Germline CDR1 reads SGHTA; CDR2 reads FQGTGA. This CDR3 region has 16 residues. The germline V and J ends were trimmed by 0 bases and 2 bases, with 12 bases remaining between them.

This clonotype was detected many times. V usage is TRBV12-3 or TRBV12-4 and J usage is TRBJ1-1, with D maybe TRBD1 (6 bases). V was clipped by 7 bases and J by 6 bases, with 12 bases between them. The CDR3 has 12 amino acids. CDR3 nucleotide sequence: TGTGCCAGCACCCGGGAGGGGGCTGAAGCTTTCTTT. Protein: CASTREGAEAFF.

This clonotype came up a few times. The CDR3: CASSLSGRAWSNQPQHF. In nucleotides, the CDR3 is TGTGCCAGCAGTTTATCGGGCAGGGCATGGAGCAATCAGCCCCAGCATTTT. The V and J genes are TRBV27 and TRBJ1-5; tentatively, D is TRBD1 (5 bases). Per the germline V gene, CDR1 is MNHEY and CDR2 is SMNVEV (reference sequence). Deletions cut 0 bases from V and 1 base from J, with 13 bases between. The CDR3 extends over 17 amino acids.

The table lists this clonotype with a few counts. The chain carries TRBV12-3 or TRBV12-4 and TRBJ1-1, with D hard to call. The CDR3 totals 14 residues. Trimming cost V 2 bases and J 2 bases, with 9 bases left between them. CDR3 DNA sequence: TGTGCCAGCAGTTTACAGGCGATAAACACTGAAGCTTTCTTT. This codes for CASSLQAINTEAFF.

V and J are TRBV7-9 and TRBJ2-5; D not certain. V dropped 5 bases and J dropped 4 bases, with 8 bases sitting between them. This CDR3 contains 12 residues. CDR1 is SEHNR, CDR2 FQNEAQ, per germline (reference sequence). The CDR3 bases are TGTGCCAGCAGCCCGTCGGGAGAGACCCAGTACTTC. It codes for CASSPSGETQYF.

In its sample, this clonotype was seen a few times. V is TRBV14 and J is TRBJ2-7; possibly TRBD1 for D (6 bases). CDR1 and CDR2 from the germline V gene are SGHDN and FVKESK. V shed 3 bases and J shed 6 bases, with 15 bases lying between them. This CDR3 is 14 amino acids long. CDR3 DNA: TGTGCCAGCAGCCATACCAGGGGCGCCTCCGAGCAGTACTTC. The encoded protein is CASSHTRGASEQYF.

In this sample, this clonotype turned up many times. At one end the junction does not follow the germline gene, possibly because of a read error. The chain is built from TRBV7-7 and TRBJ2-5; D may correspond to TRBD1 or TRBD2 (6 bases each). The CDR3 runs 14 residues. Germline CDR1 reads SSHAT; CDR2 reads FNYEAQ (reference sequence). CDR3 sequence reads: CASSSGSGGETQYF. The CDR3 DNA is TGTGCTAGCAGCTCGGGATCCGGGGGCGAGACCCAGTACTTC.

V usage is TRBV15 and J usage is TRBJ2-6; weak D call: TRBD2 (6 bases). This CDR3 spans 17 amino acids. Germline V gene sequence: CDR1 LNHNV, CDR2 YYDKDF (reference sequence). With 3 bases removed from V and 0 bases from J, the gap between germline ends came to 12 bases. The CDR3 is CATSRDYSGSGANVLTF. CDR3 bases: TGTGCCACCAGCAGGGACTATTCCGGCTCTGGGGCCAACGTCCTGACTTTC.

The V and J genes are TRBV18 and TRBJ1-5, with D perhaps matching TRBD1 (5 bases). Trimming pared 3 bases from V and 7 bases from J, leaving 13 bases between. Germline assignment: CDR1 KGHSH and CDR2 LQKENI. The CDR3 runs 14 residues. In DNA form, the CDR3 reads TGTGCCAGCTCACCGCAGGGTTTCGACCAGCCCCAGCATTTT. Protein sequence: CASSPQGFDQPQHF. Complete variable domain (other parts from reference TRBV18 and TRBJ1-5): NAGVMQNPRHLVRRRGQEARLRCSPMKGHSHVYWYRQLPEEGLKFMVYLQKENIIDESGMPKERFSAEFPKEGPSILRIQQVVRGDSAAYFCASSPQGFDQPQHFGDGTRLSIL.

The chain couples TRBV12-3 or TRBV12-4 to TRBJ1-5; D call uncertain. CDR3 length: 14 amino acids. V was clipped by 7 bases and J by 2 bases, with 12 bases between them. The CDR3 sequence: CASNPTGGNQPQHF. DNA of the CDR3: TGTGCCAGCAATCCCACCGGTGGCAATCAGCCCCAGCATTTT.

The V call is TRBV7-2, the J call TRBJ2-5; D perhaps matches TRBD2 (7 bases). The CDR3 extends over 16 amino acids. V was clipped by 3 bases and J by 2 bases, with 16 bases between them. The germline V gene has CDR1 SGHTA and CDR2 FQGNSA. CDR3 loop: CASSLSWAGAQETQYF. CDR3 nucleotide sequence: TGTGCCAGCAGCTTGTCTTGGGCGGGGGCGCAAGAGACCCAGTACTTC.

This clonotype has only a few counts. The chain recombines TRBV20-1 with TRBJ1-5; 9 positions agree with TRBD1. Unmatched junction bases numbered 6, after V lost 6 bases and J lost 6 bases. CDR3 size: 13 residues. Germline values: CDR1 DFQATT, CDR2 SNEGSKA (reference sequence). CDR3: CSANTGGVQPQHF. CDR3 DNA: TGCAGTGCGAACACAGGGGGCGTTCAGCCCCAGCATTTT.

This clonotype came up a few times. The V gene is TRBV20-1, the J gene TRBJ2-3; TRBD2 matches 8 bases. The CDR3 runs 15 residues. In germline, CDR1 is DFQATT, CDR2 SNEGSKA (reference sequence). V lost 3 bases, J lost 5 bases, and 10 bases stayed unmatched. The CDR3 here is CSASPPKRGQDTQYF. The CDR3 DNA follows: TGCAGTGCTAGCCCCCCCAAGCGGGGGCAAGATACGCAGTATTTT.